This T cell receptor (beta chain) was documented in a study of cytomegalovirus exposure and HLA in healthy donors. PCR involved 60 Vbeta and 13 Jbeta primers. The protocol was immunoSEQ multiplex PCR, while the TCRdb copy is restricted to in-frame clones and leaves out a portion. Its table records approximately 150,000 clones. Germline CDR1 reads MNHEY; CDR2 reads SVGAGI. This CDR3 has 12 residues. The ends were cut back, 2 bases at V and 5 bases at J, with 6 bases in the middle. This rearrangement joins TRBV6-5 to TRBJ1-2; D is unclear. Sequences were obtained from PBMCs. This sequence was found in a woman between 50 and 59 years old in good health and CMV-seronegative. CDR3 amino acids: CASSYGGYGYTF. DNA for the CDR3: TGTGCCAGCAGTTACGGAGGGTATGGCTACACCTTC.